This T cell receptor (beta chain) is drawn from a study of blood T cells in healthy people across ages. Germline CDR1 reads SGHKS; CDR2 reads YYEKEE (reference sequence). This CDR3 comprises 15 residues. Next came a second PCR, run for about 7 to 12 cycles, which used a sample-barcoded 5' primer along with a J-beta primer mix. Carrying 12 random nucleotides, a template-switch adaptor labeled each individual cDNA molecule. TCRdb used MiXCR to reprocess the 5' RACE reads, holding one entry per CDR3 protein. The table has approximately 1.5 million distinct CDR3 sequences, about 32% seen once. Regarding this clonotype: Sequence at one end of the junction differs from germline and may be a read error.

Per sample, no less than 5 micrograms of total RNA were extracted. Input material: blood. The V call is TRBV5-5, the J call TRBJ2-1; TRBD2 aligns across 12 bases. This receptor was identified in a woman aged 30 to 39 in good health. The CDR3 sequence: CTSSGTSGGINEQFF. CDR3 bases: TGTACCAGCAGCGGAACTAGCGGGGGGATCAATGAGCAGTTCTTC.